This record looks at one T cell receptor (beta chain) sequence and its context. Its cognate antigen is unknown. The data originate from a study of cytomegalovirus exposure and HLA in healthy donors. CDR1 is MNHNY, CDR2 SVGAGI, per germline (reference sequence). There are 14 residues in the CDR3. V shed 2 bases and J shed 4 bases, with 9 bases lying between them. Overall study results and limits: Reports showed the classifier diagnosing cytomegalovirus status with high specificity and sensitivity. In a later analysis, common viral pathogens appeared linked to several of the most significant clusters. About 87% or about 30% of the time was how often most TCR beta V segments were productive, according to an earlier analysis. Presence/absence analysis assumed near-uniform sequencing depth across donors.

A multiplex PCR was run with 60 Vbeta primers and 13 Jbeta primers. Measured with immunoSEQ multiplex PCR; TCRdb has only the in-frame clones, and not every one. This table has some 120,000 clones, approximately 15% appearing once. Material for sequencing was PBMCs. This chain connects TRBV6-6 to TRBJ2-1; D uncertain. The clonotype comes from a woman between 18 and 29 years old in good health and CMV-seronegative. The CDR3 spells CASSYNVRYNEQFF. The DNA for the CDR3 is TGTGCCAGCAGTTACAACGTCAGATACAATGAGCAGTTCTTC.